This TCR beta chain originates from a study of cytomegalovirus exposure and HLA in healthy donors. Concerning this clone: Its antigen is as yet unknown.

V dropped 3 bases and J dropped 4 bases, with 13 bases sitting between them. Germline values: CDR1 SNHLY, CDR2 FYNNEI. This CDR3 comprises 15 residues. Study-wide points: The productive fraction for most TCR beta V segments was about 87% or about 30% in an earlier analysis. An analysis was carried out later, and it reportedly showed fewer N-insertions in an Asian-associated ancestry cluster than the roughly 670-donor mean.

A multiplex PCR was run with 60 Vbeta primers and 13 Jbeta primers. Repertoires were generated with immunoSEQ multiplex PCR, while TCRdb's copy carries only in-frame clones and drops some. The sample includes about 160,000 clones. The receptor comes from a man aged 25-45 years in good health and CMV-seronegative. Sequencing was done on a sample of PBMCs. The gene calls are TRBV2 and TRBJ2-4; maybe TRBD1 (7 bases). The CDR3 spells CASSDSGGLKNIQYF. The CDR3, as DNA: TGTGCCAGCAGTGATTCAGGGGGGTTGAAAAACATTCAGTACTTC.